Listed below are T cell receptor beta chains from one sample, sequenced in a study of graft-versus-host responses after intestinal transplantation. The assay was immunoSEQ multiplex PCR, and TCRdb's table has in-frame clones only and misses some. The table shows over 20,000 clones, with less than 60% occurring only once. The specimen was alloreactive CD4+ T cells from a mixed lymphocyte reaction culture, collected before intestinal transplant. All receptors come from a human patient who received an intestinal transplant. The CDR3 runs from the conserved cysteine through the conserved F or W. Each record gives: clone size, V gene, D gene, J gene, CDR3 DNA, CDR3 protein. A D gene is named only where the DNA matches it firmly. Where a row states a size, it is once, few, many or the class of an expanded clone; other rows omit it.

few	TRBV7-3	NA	TRBJ2-6	TGTGCCAGCAGCTTAACTGTCTGGGACACCATCTCTGGGGCCAACGTCCTGACTTTC	CASSLTVWDTISGANVLTF
NA	TRBV5-4	TRBD2	TRBJ2-1	TGTGCCAGCAGCCCGGCGGGGGACTCCTACAATGAGCAGTTCTTC	CASSPAGDSYNEQFF
NA	TRBV6-5	NA	TRBJ2-2	TGTGCCAGCGCCCCTCTAGTGCCCGGGGAGCTGTTTTTT	CASAPLVPGELFF
NA	TRBV14	NA	TRBJ2-3	TGTGCCAGCAGCCAAGACCCCTGGCGGGGGCCCTTAAGCACAGATACGCAGTATTTT	CASSQDPWRGPLSTDTQYF
NA	TRBV19	TRBD1	TRBJ2-2	TGTGCCAGTAGTATTCTCCGGACAGGGTTCACCGGGGAGCTGTTTTTT	CASSILRTGFTGELFF
NA	TRBV10-3	TRBD1	TRBJ2-7	TGTGCCATCCAGAGGGACAGTTCCTACGAGCAGTACTTC	CAIQRDSSYEQYF
NA	TRBV2	TRBD1	TRBJ1-6	TGTGCCAGCAGTACCGGGACAGGTTTATCACCCCTCCACTTT	CASSTGTGLSPLHF
NA	TRBV6-1	TRBD1	TRBJ1-5	TGTGCCAGCAGGACAGGGGTAGGACCCCAGCATTTT	CASRTGVGPQHF
NA	TRBV5-1	TRBD2	TRBJ2-5	TGCGCCAGCTCCGTGACTAGCGGGGCCCAAGAGACCCAGTACTTC	CASSVTSGAQETQYF
NA	TRBV5-1	NA	TRBJ1-1	TGCGCCAGCAGCTTGCGGGGGGGGGCTTACACTGAAGCTTTCTTT	CASSLRGGAYTEAFF
NA	TRBV5-1	TRBD1	TRBJ2-7	TGCGCCAGCAGCAGGGGACAGCTCTCCTACGAGCAGTACTTC	CASSRGQLSYEQYF
few	TRBV25-1	TRBD1	TRBJ1-4	TGTGCCAGCAACGGACAGGCAACTAATGAAAAACTGTTTTTT	CASNGQATNEKLFF
NA	TRBV7-9	NA	TRBJ2-2	TGTGCCAGCCGGGGGAAAAACACCGGGGAGCTGTTTTTT	CASRGKNTGELFF
few	TRBV9	NA	TRBJ2-1	TGTGCCAGCAGCGTAGAGGGGGGGCGATACAATGAGCAGTTCTTC	CASSVEGGRYNEQFF
few	TRBV5-1	NA	TRBJ2-1	TGCGCCAGCAGCTTGGCCTCGGCTAGCTCCTACAATGAGCAGTTCTTC	CASSLASASSYNEQFF
NA	TRBV2	NA	TRBJ1-1	TGTGCCAGGTACAGGGACCTGAACACTGAAGCTTTCTTT	CARYRDLNTEAFF
NA	TRBV10-3	NA	TRBJ1-3	TGTGCCATCAAGGAGTCTGGAAACACCATATATTTT	CAIKESGNTIYF
NA	TRBV18	NA	TRBJ1-3	TGTGCCAGCTCACCTCTGCCACAATTCTCTGGAAACACCATATATTTT	CASSPLPQFSGNTIYF
NA	TRBV7-9	TRBD1	TRBJ1-2	TGTGCCAGCAGCTTAGATGCAGGGGGCCGAGGCTACACCTTC	CASSLDAGGRGYTF
NA	TRBV11-1	NA	TRBJ2-5	TGTGCCAGCACCCCCATGAGCGAAGAGACCCAGTACTTC	CASTPMSEETQYF
NA	TRBV7-3	TRBD2	TRBJ2-3	TGTGCCAGCAGCTTAACATCCCCGGGGGGGGCAGATACGCAGTATTTT	CASSLTSPGGADTQYF
few	TRBV15	TRBD1	TRBJ1-4	TGTGCCACCAGCAGAGATCAGGGGGGCATTGCAACTAATGAAAAACTGTTTTTT	CATSRDQGGIATNEKLFF
NA	TRBV6-1	TRBD1	TRBJ1-3	TGTGCCAGCCTGACAGGGGGAAGGGGAAACACCATATATTTT	CASLTGGRGNTIYF